These 6 T cell receptor beta chains originate from one sample sequenced in a study of response to subunit inactivated influenza vaccine (dated by TCRdb to 2016 to 2018). Library creation used RT-PCR. Sequencing was performed on an Illumina HiSeq 2500. TCRdb redid the processing of the public reads, applying fastp at Q25 and MiXCR, and retained in-frame beta chains. All rows with the same CDR3 protein become a single entry with the most common DNA and genes. This sample comprises 530,000 or so distinct CDR3 sequences, roughly 15% of them detected only once. The ten largest clonotypes hold roughly 10% of the sample. The sequencing used PBMCs from blood, collected 11 to 12 days after vaccination. The source of these receptors is a man in his forties or fifties who received an inactivated influenza vaccine. Donor details come from another sample of the same person, matched by shared clones.

In its sample, this clonotype was seen many times. The chain joins TRBV7-9 to TRBJ2-3, with 7 bases fitting TRBD1. CDR3 size: 15 residues. The V and J ends lost 0 bases and 4 bases, in that order; junction bases with no gene match: 4. CDR1 SEHNR and CDR2 FQNEAQ come from the germline V gene (reference sequence). The CDR3 reads CASSLARGRSDTQYF. The CDR3, as DNA: TGTGCCAGCAGCTTAGCAAGGGGGCGATCAGATACGCAGTATTTT.

V and J are TRBV7-8 and TRBJ1-2; 7 bases are shared with TRBD1. V dropped 1 base and J dropped 8; count of bases not matched to a gene: 10. This CDR3 has 15 residues. Germline values: CDR1 SGHVS, CDR2 FQNEAQ. This CDR3 is CASSLGRTGNRGYTF. The CDR3 DNA reads as TGTGCCAGCAGCTTAGGGAGGACAGGAAACAGGGGCTACACCTTC.

The chain employs TRBV7-9 and TRBJ2-1; no clear D. The germline V gene has CDR1 SEHNR and CDR2 FQNEAQ (reference sequence). There are 11 residues in the CDR3. The ends were cut back, 8 bases at V and 1 base at J, with 3 bases in the middle. Here the CDR3 reads CASESYNEQFF. CDR3 sequence (DNA): TGTGCCAGCGAGTCCTACAATGAGCAGTTCTTC. The whole variable domain, filled in from reference TRBV7-9 and TRBJ2-1, reads DTGVSQNPRHKITKRGQNVTFRCDPISEHNRLYWYRQTLGQGPEFLTYFQNEAQLEKSRLLSDRFSAERPKGSFSTLEIQRTEQGDSAMYLCASESYNEQFFGPGTRLTVL.

This clonotype occurred a few times. The chain has TRBV12-3 or TRBV12-4 and TRBJ2-7, with D possibly matching TRBD2 (7 bases). The CDR3 is 15 residues long. V was cut by 2 bases and J by 1 base, with 12 bases left in between. The CDR3 DNA is TGTGCCAGCAGTTTAATGAAGGGGGGGTCCTACGAGCAGTACTTC. Its translation: CASSLMKGGSYEQYF.

This clonotype came up a few times. This rearrangement joins TRBV24-1 to TRBJ2-7; 10 bases fit TRBD2. Germline V gene lookup returns CDR1 KGHDR and CDR2 SFDVKD. CDR3 length: 14 amino acids. Trimming removed 6 bases from V and 2 bases from J; junction bases left unmatched: 3. CDR3 protein: CATSPSGRAYEQYF. As DNA, the CDR3 is TGTGCCACCAGTCCGAGCGGGAGGGCCTACGAGCAGTACTTC.

There are many counts of this clonotype. The chain uses TRBV5-1 and TRBJ1-2; D remains ambiguous. V was pared by 1 base and J by 7 bases, with 14 bases between. The CDR3 length is 14 residues. Germline CDR1 is SGHRS and CDR2 is YFSETQ. CDR3 protein: CASSLSGGNGGYTF. For the CDR3, the DNA is TGCGCCAGCAGCTTGTCGGGAGGGAACGGTGGCTACACCTTC.